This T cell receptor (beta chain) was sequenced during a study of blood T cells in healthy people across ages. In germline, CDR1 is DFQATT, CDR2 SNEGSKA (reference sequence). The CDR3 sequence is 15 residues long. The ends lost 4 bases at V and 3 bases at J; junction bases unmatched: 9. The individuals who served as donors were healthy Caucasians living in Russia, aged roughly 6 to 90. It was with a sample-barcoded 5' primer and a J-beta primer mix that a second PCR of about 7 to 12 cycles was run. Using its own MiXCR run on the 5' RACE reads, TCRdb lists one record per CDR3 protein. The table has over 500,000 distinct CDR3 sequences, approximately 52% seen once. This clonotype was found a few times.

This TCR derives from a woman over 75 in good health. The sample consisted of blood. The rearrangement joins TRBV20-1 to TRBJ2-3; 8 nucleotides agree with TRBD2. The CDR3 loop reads CSANSGGGATDTQYF. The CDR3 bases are TGCAGTGCTAACTCCGGGGGGGGGGCGACAGATACGCAGTATTTT.